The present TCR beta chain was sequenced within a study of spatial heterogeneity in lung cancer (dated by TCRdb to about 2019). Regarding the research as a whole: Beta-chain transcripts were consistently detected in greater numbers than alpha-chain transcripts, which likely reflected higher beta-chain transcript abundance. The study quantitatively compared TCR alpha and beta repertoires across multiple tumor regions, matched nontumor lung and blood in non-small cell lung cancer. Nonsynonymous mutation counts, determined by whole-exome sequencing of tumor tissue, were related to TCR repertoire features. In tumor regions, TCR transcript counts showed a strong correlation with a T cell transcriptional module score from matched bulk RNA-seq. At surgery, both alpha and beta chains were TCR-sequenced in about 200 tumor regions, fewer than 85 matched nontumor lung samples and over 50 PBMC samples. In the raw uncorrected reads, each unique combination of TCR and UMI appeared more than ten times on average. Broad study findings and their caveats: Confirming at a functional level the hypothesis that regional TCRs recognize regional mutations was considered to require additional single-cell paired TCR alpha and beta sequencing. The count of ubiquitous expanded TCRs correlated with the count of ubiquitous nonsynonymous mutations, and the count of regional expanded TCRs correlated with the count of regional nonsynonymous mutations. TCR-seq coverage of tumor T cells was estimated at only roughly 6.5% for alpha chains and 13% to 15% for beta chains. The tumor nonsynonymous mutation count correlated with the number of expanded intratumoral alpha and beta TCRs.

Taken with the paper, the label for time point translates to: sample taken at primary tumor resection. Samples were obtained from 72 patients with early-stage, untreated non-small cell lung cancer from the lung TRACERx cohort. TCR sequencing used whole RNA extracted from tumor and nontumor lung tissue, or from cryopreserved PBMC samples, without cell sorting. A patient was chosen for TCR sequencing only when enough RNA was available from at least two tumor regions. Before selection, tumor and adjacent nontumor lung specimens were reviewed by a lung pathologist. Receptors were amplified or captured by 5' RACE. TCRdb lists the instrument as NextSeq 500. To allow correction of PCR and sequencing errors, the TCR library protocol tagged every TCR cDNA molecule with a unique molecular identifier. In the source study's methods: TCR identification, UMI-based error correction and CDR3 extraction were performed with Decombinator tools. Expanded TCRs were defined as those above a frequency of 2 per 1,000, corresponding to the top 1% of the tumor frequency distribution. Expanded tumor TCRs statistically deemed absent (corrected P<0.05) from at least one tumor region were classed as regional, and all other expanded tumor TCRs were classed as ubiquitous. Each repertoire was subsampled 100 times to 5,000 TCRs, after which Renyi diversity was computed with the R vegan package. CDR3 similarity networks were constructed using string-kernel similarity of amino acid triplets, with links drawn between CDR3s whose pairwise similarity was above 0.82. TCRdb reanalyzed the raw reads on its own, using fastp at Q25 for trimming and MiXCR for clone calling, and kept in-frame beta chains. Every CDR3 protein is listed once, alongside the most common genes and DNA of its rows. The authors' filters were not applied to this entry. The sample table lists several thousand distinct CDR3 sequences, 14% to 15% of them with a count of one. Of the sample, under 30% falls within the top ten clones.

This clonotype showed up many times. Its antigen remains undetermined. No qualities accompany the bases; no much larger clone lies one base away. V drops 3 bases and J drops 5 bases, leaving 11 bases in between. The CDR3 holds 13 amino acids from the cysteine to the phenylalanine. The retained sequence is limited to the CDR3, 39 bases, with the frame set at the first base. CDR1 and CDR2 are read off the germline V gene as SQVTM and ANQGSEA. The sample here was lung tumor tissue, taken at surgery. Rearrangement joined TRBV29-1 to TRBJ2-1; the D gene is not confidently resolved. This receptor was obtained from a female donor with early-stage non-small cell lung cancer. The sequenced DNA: TGCAGCGTTGACCGCTACCAACACAATGAGCAGTTCTTC. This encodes CSVDRYQHNEQFF.